Below are 10 T cell receptor beta chains sequenced from a single sample in a study of naive and memory T cell subsets. Two oligonucleotides, mixed equimolar, formed the beta constant-region primer covering TRBC1 and TRBC2. The ligated cDNA underwent four PCR rounds using SP2 and nested alpha and beta constant-region primers. TCRdb independently ran MiXCR on the UMI-ligation and nested PCR reads; one entry per CDR3 protein. The table lists around 18,000 distinct CDR3 sequences, approximately 8.6% of them singletons. The sample was central memory CD8+ T cells from blood. Every receptor here comes from a human donor in good health.

There are a few counts of this clonotype. This may be a read error, as it is one base from a much larger clone. The chain links TRBV7-2 to TRBJ2-7; 10 bases agree with TRBD1. Germline CDR1 and CDR2: SGHTA and FQGNSA. Unmatched junction bases numbered 6, after V lost 1 base and J lost 0 bases. This CDR3 is built from 17 residues. CDR3 nucleotides: TGTGCCAGCAGCTTAGGGACAGGGGGGATACGCTCCTACGAGCAGTACTTC. Its translation: CASSLGTGGIRSYEQYF.

This clonotype has more than one count but fewer than ten. The V gene is TRBV4-3, the J gene TRBJ2-6; D is undetermined. Trimming took off 0 bases at V and 0 bases at J, with 9 bases between the two ends. This CDR3 has 17 residues. The germline gives CDR1 LGHNA, CDR2 YSLEER. CDR3 in amino acids: CASSQDSKPSGANVLTF. CDR3 DNA sequence: TGCGCCAGCAGCCAAGATTCGAAACCCTCTGGGGCCAACGTCCTGACTTTC.

At least ten counts were recorded for this clonotype. J is TRBJ2-1 and V is TRBV7-9; 11 bases match TRBD2. Germline loops: CDR1 SEHNR, CDR2 FQNEAQ (reference sequence). Germline trimming cut 5 bases from V and 4 bases from J; bases unmatched to any gene: 7. The CDR3 is 16 residues long. CDR3 region: CASSTTSGSRYNEQFF. In DNA, the CDR3 is TGTGCCAGCAGCACCACTAGCGGGAGCCGTTACAATGAGCAGTTCTTC.

This clonotype was seen ten or more times. The chain recombines TRBV20-1 with TRBJ2-7; the D gene is possibly TRBD2 (6 bases). V was pared by 1 base and J by 0 bases, with 19 bases between. This CDR3 has 17 amino acids. Per germline, CDR1 DFQATT and CDR2 SNEGSKA (reference sequence). The CDR3 DNA follows: TGCAGTGCTAGAGGCCCGTTTACGGGGCGGGACTCCTACGAGCAGTACTTC. Its translation is CSARGPFTGRDSYEQYF.

This clonotype appeared a few times. The chain employs TRBV20-1 and TRBJ2-7; unclear D gene. Germline lookup yields CDR1 DFQATT and CDR2 SNEGSKA (reference sequence). CDR3 size: 13 residues. Trimming cost V 1 base and J 0 bases, with 7 bases left between them. The CDR3 coding sequence is TGCAGTGCTAGAGGGACGGGCTCCTACGAGCAGTACTTC. It translates to CSARGTGSYEQYF.

The chain employs TRBV20-1 and TRBJ2-2; either TRBD1 or TRBD2 may fit D (5 bases each). The CDR3 covers 15 residues. V shed 2 bases and J shed 4 bases, with 14 bases lying between them. The germline V gene has CDR1 DFQATT and CDR2 SNEGSKA (reference sequence). CDR3 amino acids: CSARRTLGGTGELFF. DNA of the CDR3: TGCAGTGCTAGACGCACCCTTGGGGGCACCGGGGAGCTGTTTTTT.

This clonotype occurred a few times. CDR3: CSARFRGSYNEQFF. The CDR3 coding sequence is TGCAGTGCTAGATTTCGGGGGTCCTACAATGAGCAGTTCTTC. The genes are TRBV20-1 and TRBJ2-1; D is perhaps TRBD2 (6 bases). V was pared by 2 bases and J by 1 base, with 9 bases between. The germline V gene encodes CDR1 DFQATT and CDR2 SNEGSKA (reference sequence). This CDR3 contains 14 residues.

The table lists this clonotype with a few counts. The genes are TRBV27 and TRBJ2-3; D is perhaps TRBD1 or TRBD2 (5 bases each). CDR3 length: 14 amino acids. V lost 5 bases to trimming and J lost 0 bases, with 9 bases between them. Germline V gene lookup returns CDR1 MNHEY and CDR2 SMNVEV (reference sequence). CDR3 loop: CASSGGFSTDTQYF. The CDR3 region has the DNA TGTGCCAGCAGTGGGGGATTTAGCACAGATACGCAGTATTTT.

This clonotype is medium-sized. The chain has TRBV6-4 and TRBJ2-1; tentatively, D is TRBD1 (5 bases). The CDR3 loop spans 15 amino acids. The V end was cut by 3 bases, the J end by 0 bases, with 9 bases between. Per germline, CDR1 MRHNA and CDR2 SNTAGT. CDR3 sequence: CASSEGAGSYNEQFF. In DNA form, the CDR3 reads TGTGCCAGCAGTGAAGGGGCTGGCTCCTACAATGAGCAGTTCTTC.

This clonotype appeared many times. The rearrangement joins TRBV27 to TRBJ2-7, with D possibly matching TRBD1 (7 bases). V lost 6 bases and J lost 4, with 16 bases in between. CDR1 MNHEY and CDR2 SMNVEV come from the germline V gene (reference sequence). The CDR3 spans 14 residues. This CDR3 reads CASSPRGAAYEQYF. The DNA for the CDR3 is TGTGCCAGCAGCCCCAGGGGGGCGGCGTACGAGCAGTACTTC.